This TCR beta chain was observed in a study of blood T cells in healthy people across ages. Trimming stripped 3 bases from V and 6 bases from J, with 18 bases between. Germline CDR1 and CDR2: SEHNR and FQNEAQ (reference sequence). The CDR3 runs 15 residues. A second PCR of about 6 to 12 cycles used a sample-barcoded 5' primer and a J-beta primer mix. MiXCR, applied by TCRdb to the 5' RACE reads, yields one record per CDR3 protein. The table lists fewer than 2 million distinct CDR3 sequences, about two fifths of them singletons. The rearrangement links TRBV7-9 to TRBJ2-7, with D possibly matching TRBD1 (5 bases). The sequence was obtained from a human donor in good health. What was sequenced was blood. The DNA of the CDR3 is TGTGCCAGCAGCTTCTTTTTCCAGGGTCGAGGCGAGCAGTACTTC. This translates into CASSFFFQGRGEQYF.